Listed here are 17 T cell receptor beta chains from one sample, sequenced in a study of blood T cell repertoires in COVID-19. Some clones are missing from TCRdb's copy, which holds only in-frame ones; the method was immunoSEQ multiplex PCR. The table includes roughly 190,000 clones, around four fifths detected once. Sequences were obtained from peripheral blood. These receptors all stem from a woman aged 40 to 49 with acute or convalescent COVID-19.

The CDR3 bases are TGTGCCAGCAGCGTAGGCGTAGCGGACCAAGAGACCCAGTACTTC. Amino acid sequence: CASSVGVADQETQYF. This chain links TRBV9 with TRBJ2-5, with D perhaps TRBD2 (6 bases). This CDR3 contains 15 residues. Germline V gene lookup returns CDR1 SGDLS and CDR2 YYNGEE. The ends were cut back, 0 bases at V and 0 bases at J, with 9 bases in the middle.

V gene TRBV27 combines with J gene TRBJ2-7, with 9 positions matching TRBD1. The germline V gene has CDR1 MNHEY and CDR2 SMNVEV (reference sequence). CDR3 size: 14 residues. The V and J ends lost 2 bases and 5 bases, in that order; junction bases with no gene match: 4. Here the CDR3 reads CASSLLQGAHEQYF. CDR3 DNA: TGTGCCAGCAGTTTACTACAGGGGGCCCACGAGCAGTACTTC.

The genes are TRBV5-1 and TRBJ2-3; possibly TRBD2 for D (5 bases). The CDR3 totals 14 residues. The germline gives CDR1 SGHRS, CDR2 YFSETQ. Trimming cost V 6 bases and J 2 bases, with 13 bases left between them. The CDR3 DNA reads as TGCGCCAGCACCGTGACGGGGTACACAGATACGCAGTATTTT. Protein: CASTVTGYTDTQYF.

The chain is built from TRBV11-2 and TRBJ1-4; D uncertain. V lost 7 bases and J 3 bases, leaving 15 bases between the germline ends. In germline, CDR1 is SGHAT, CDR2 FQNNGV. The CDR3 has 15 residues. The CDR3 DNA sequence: TGTGCCAGCACGGAGGGTGGACGCTCTAATGAAAAACTGTTTTTT. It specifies CASTEGGRSNEKLFF. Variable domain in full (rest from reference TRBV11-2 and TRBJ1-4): EAGVAQSPRYKIIEKRQSVAFWCNPISGHATLYWYQQILGQGPKLLIQFQNNGVVDDSQLPKDRFSAERLKGVDSTLKIQPAKLEDSAVYLCASTEGGRSNEKLFFGSGTQLSVL.

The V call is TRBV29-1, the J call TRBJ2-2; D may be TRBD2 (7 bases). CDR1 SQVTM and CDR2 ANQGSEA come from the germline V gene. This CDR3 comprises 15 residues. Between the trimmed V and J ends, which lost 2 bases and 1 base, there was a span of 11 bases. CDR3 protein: CSVEPAGQNTGELFF. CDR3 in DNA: TGCAGCGTTGAACCAGCGGGACAGAACACCGGGGAGCTGTTTTTT.

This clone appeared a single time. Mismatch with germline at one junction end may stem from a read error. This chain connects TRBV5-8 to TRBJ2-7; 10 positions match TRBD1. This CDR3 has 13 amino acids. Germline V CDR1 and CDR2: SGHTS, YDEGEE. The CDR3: CASSLQTGTGAPF. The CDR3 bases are TGTGCCAGCAGCTTACAAACCGGGACAGGGGCCCCCTTC.

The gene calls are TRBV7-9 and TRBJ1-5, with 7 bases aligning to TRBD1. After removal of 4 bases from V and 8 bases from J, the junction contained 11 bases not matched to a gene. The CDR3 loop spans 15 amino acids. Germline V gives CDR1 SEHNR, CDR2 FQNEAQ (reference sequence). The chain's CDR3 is CASSYATGLKEPQHF. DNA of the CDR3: TGTGCCAGCAGCTACGCGACAGGGCTGAAGGAGCCCCAGCATTTT.

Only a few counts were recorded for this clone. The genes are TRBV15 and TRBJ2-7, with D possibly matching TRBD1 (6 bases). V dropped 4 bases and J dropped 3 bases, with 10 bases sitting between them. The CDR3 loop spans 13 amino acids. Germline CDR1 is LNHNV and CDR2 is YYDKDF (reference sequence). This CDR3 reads CATSIIRGYEQYF. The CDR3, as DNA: TGTGCCACCAGCATTATCAGGGGCTACGAGCAGTACTTC.

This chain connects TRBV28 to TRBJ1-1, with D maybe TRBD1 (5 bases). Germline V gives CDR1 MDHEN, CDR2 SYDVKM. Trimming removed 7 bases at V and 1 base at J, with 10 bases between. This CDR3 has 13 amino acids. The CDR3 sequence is CASKSTANTEAFF. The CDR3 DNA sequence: TGTGCCAGCAAATCGACAGCGAACACTGAAGCTTTCTTT.

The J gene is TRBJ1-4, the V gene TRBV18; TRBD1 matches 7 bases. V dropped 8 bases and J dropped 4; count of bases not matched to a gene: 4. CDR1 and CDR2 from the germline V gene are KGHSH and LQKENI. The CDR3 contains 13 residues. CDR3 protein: CASKGQNNEKLFF. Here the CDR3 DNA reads TGTGCCAGCAAGGGACAGAATAATGAAAAACTGTTTTTT.

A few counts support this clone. DNA of the CDR3: TGTGCCACCAGCGGCGGACAGGGCTATTCTGGGGCCAACGTCCTGACTTTC. This sequence encodes CATSGGQGYSGANVLTF. The rearrangement uses TRBV15 and TRBJ2-6; TRBD1 matches at 8 bases. The CDR3 loop spans 17 amino acids. V lost 5 bases, J lost 1 base, and 7 bases stayed unmatched. Germline CDR1 is LNHNV and CDR2 is YYDKDF (reference sequence).

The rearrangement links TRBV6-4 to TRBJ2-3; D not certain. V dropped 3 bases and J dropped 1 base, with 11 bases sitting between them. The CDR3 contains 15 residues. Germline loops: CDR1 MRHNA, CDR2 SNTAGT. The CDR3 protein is CASSEVSAGTDTQYF. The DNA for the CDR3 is TGTGCCAGCAGTGAAGTTTCGGCGGGCACAGATACGCAGTATTTT.

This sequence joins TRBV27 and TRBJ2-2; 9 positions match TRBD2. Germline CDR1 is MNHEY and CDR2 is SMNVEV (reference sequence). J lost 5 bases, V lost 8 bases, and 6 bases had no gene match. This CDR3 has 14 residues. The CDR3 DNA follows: TGTGCCAGCGGGCGGGAGGGTCGTACCGGGGAGCTGTTTTTT. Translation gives CASGREGRTGELFF.

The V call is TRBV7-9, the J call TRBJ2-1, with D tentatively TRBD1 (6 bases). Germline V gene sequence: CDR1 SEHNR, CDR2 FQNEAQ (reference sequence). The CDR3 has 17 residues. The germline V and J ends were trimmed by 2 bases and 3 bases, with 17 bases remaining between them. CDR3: CASSLSQGLTNYNEQFF. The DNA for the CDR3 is TGTGCCAGCAGCTTATCACAGGGTTTGACTAACTACAATGAGCAGTTCTTC.

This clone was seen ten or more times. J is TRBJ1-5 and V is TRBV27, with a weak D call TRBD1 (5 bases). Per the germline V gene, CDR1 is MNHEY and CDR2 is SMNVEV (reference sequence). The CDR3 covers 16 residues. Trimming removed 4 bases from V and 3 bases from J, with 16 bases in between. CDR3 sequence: CASSSLTTGYNQPQHF. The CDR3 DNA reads TGTGCCAGCAGTTCGCTCACTACAGGTTACAATCAGCCCCAGCATTTT.

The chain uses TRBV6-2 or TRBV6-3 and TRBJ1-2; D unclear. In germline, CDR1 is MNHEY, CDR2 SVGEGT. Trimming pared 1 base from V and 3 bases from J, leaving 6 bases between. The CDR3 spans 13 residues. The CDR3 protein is CASSYLSYYGYTF. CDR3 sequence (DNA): TGTGCCAGCAGTTACTTGAGTTACTATGGCTACACCTTC.

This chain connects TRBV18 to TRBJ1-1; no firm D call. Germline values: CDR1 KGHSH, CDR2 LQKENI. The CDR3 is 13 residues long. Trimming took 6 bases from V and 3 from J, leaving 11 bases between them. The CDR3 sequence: CASSQQRDTEAFF. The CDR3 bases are TGTGCCAGCTCCCAACAGCGGGACACTGAAGCTTTCTTT.